Following are 12 T cell receptor beta chains from one sample sequenced in a study of shared clonotypes between healthy human individuals. TCRdb's table, derived via immunoSEQ multiplex PCR, lists solely in-frame clones and lacks some. The sample contains approximately 2,000,000 clones, about 90% of which appear only once. The sample taken for sequencing was naive CD4+ T cells from PBMCs. Stated subset: CD45RA+ positively selected. Receptors originate from a man between 18 and 29 years old in good health. Some clones in this sample may be carry-over from other donors' samples.

The chain employs TRBV6-1 and TRBJ2-5; D gene ambiguous. Per the germline V gene, CDR1 is MNHNS and CDR2 is SASEGT. Trimming stripped 5 bases from V and 0 bases from J, with 4 bases between. The CDR3 is made up of 12 amino acids. The CDR3 nucleotides are TGTGCCAGCAGTCTTTACCAAGAGACCCAGTACTTC. It encodes CASSLYQETQYF.

V usage is TRBV6-1 and J usage is TRBJ1-5; the D is unclear. CDR1 and CDR2 (germline): MNHNS, SASEGT. CDR3 length: 14 residues. V was cut by 0 bases and J by 9 bases, with 12 bases left in between. The chain's CDR3 is CASSEAPGSSPQHF. The DNA of the CDR3 is TGTGCCAGCAGTGAAGCGCCAGGTAGTTCGCCCCAGCATTTT.

This rearrangement joins TRBV9 to TRBJ1-2; D is perhaps TRBD1 (5 bases). V was cut by 0 bases and J by 3 bases, with 9 bases left in between. The CDR3 totals 14 residues. From germline, CDR1 is SGDLS and CDR2 YYNGEE. This CDR3 is CASSVGVGDYGYTF. In nucleotides, the CDR3 is TGTGCCAGCAGCGTAGGGGTGGGGGACTATGGCTACACCTTC.

The chain couples TRBV28 to TRBJ2-7; D is unresolved. The CDR3 consists of 14 residues. V was clipped by 2 bases and J by 1 base, with 9 bases between them. Germline CDR1 is MDHEN and CDR2 is SYDVKM. CDR3 loop: CASSLTRLSYEQYF. The CDR3 DNA reads TGTGCCAGCAGTTTAACACGCCTGTCCTACGAGCAGTACTTC.

This chain connects TRBV5-8 to TRBJ1-2; a weak D match, TRBD1 (5 bases). The CDR3 has 14 amino acids. The V and J ends lost 2 bases and 0 bases respectively, with 8 bases between them. Germline V CDR1 and CDR2: SGHTS, YDEGEE. As DNA, the CDR3 is TGTGCCAGCAGCTTACGGGGACCTAACTATGGCTACACCTTC. Protein product: CASSLRGPNYGYTF.

The V and J genes are TRBV21-1 and TRBJ2-5; the DNA was not compared with TRBD2, the D call given in the table. TRBV21-1 is a pseudogene locus. The CDR3 extends over 14 amino acids. Here the CDR3 reads CASRKETTQETQYF. The DNA of the CDR3 is TGTGCCAGCAGAAAGGAGACTACACAAGAGACCCAGTACTTC.

V is TRBV29-1 and J is TRBJ2-1; perhaps TRBD2 as D (5 bases). The CDR3 contains 17 residues. V dropped 4 bases and J dropped 2 bases, with 21 bases sitting between them. Germline V gene data show CDR1 as SQVTM and CDR2 as ANQGSEA. This chain's CDR3 is CSVGLLWRVITYNEQFF. CDR3 nucleotide sequence: TGCAGCGTTGGGCTGTTATGGCGGGTAATAACCTACAATGAGCAGTTCTTC.

The chain combines TRBV5-4 with TRBJ1-1; TRBD1 might be the D (6 bases). This CDR3 has 16 amino acids. Germline CDR1 SGHNT, CDR2 YYREEE (reference sequence). Between the trimmed V and J ends, which lost 0 bases and 3 bases, there was a span of 15 bases. The CDR3 spells CASSLGGTTGYTEAFF. Here the CDR3 DNA reads TGTGCCAGCAGCTTGGGGGGGACTACAGGGTACACTGAAGCTTTCTTT. Variable domain in full (rest from reference TRBV5-4 and TRBJ1-1): ETGVTQSPTHLIKTRGQQVTLRCSSQSGHNTVSWYQQALGQGPQFIFQYYREEENGRGNFPPRFSGLQFPNYSSELNVNALELDDSALYLCASSLGGTTGYTEAFFGQGTRLTVV.

V usage is TRBV11-1 and J usage is TRBJ2-1; 8 nucleotides align to TRBD2. The germline CDR1 and CDR2 sequences are SGHAT and FQDESV (reference sequence). The CDR3 totals 15 residues. V lost 2 bases and J lost 7; bases outside the gene matches: 7. CDR3 sequence reads: CASSLLISGSNEQFF. CDR3 DNA: TGTGCCAGCAGCTTATTAATCAGCGGGAGTAATGAGCAGTTCTTC.

The chain joins TRBV6-1 to TRBJ2-1, with TRBD1 matching over 9 bases. Germline CDR1 is MNHNS and CDR2 is SASEGT. With 7 bases clipped from V and 8 bases from J, the junction kept 9 bases outside the gene matches. This CDR3 is built from 14 residues. CDR3 bases: TGTGCCAGCACGGAGACAGGGGGTTTGGATGAGCAGTTCTTC. It translates to CASTETGGLDEQFF.

The chain joins TRBV9 to TRBJ2-1, with a possible D match to TRBD2 (6 bases). Looked up from germline, CDR1 is SGDLS and CDR2 is YYNGEE. The CDR3 has 14 residues. V was trimmed by 3 bases and J by 5 bases, leaving 12 bases between them. The CDR3 loop reads CASSGGDADNEQFF. For the CDR3, the DNA is TGTGCCAGCAGCGGGGGGGACGCCGACAATGAGCAGTTCTTC.

The genes are TRBV27 and TRBJ2-7; TRBD1 matches at 10 bases. CDR3 size: 13 residues. Looked up from germline, CDR1 is MNHEY and CDR2 is SMNVEV (reference sequence). Trimming removed 2 bases from V and 5 bases from J; junction bases left unmatched: 0. The CDR3 DNA follows: TGTGCCAGCAGTTTAGGGACAGGGGACGAGCAGTACTTC. As protein: CASSLGTGDEQYF.